This TCR beta chain was sequenced in a study of CD8 T cells in Susac syndrome. When the RNA was reverse transcribed, random hexamers were used with an input of 0.5 to 1 ug. TCRdb ran MiXCR on the immunoSEQ multiplex PCR reads and lists one entry per CDR3 protein. This table holds 150,000 to 200,000 distinct CDR3 sequences, approximately 96% found once. The germline V and J ends were trimmed by 4 bases and 7 bases, with 7 bases remaining between them. Germline V gene lookup returns CDR1 SGHTA and CDR2 FQGNSA. CDR3 length: 11 amino acids. Sequenced sample: CD4+ T cells from PBMCs. The receptor was isolated from a human donor in good health. The chain carries TRBV7-2 and TRBJ1-1; no clear D gene. The chain's CDR3 is CASSSAFEAFF. CDR3 in DNA: TGTGCCAGCAGCTCGGCATTTGAAGCTTTCTTT.